The 31 T cell receptor beta chains below come from one sample, sequenced in a study of T cells in Graves' hyperthyroidism and ophthalmopathy. The CDR3 regions of TCR beta were amplified from RNA transcripts. The HTBI primer set was used in a first-round RT-PCR of the TCR CDR3. TCRdb recomputed calls from the multiplex PCR reads with MiXCR, one row per CDR3 protein. Of approximately 320,000 distinct CDR3 sequences listed, over 15% were seen once; the top ten hold approximately 35%. The specimen was blood. The receptor set was obtained from a man between 25 and 39 years old with Graves' hyperthyroidism.

This clonotype was seen ten or more times. The V call is TRBV11-2, the J call TRBJ1-2, with 7 bases fitting TRBD1. The CDR3 spans 19 residues. The germline V gene encodes CDR1 SGHAT and CDR2 FQNNGV. J gave up 6 bases and V 5 bases, and 24 bases lay outside the gene matches. This CDR3 is CASSTLRGGQIRIENGYTF. CDR3 DNA sequence: TGTGCCAGCAGCACCCTTAGAGGGGGACAGATCAGGATAGAGAATGGCTACACCTTC.

This clonotype was seen many times. The chain has TRBV7-3 and TRBJ2-1; 11 positions agree with TRBD2. CDR3 size: 16 residues. Per the germline V gene, CDR1 is SGHTA and CDR2 is FQGTGA. Trimming took 1 base from V and 7 from J; bases not matched to a gene: 6. CDR3 in amino acids: CASSLITSGSPNEQFF. The CDR3 DNA follows: TGTGCCAGCAGCTTAATAACTAGCGGGAGCCCAAATGAGCAGTTCTTC.

This clonotype was counted only a few times. V and J are TRBV6-1 and TRBJ2-1; D unclear. Looked up from germline, CDR1 is MNHNS and CDR2 is SASEGT. Trimming shortened V by 6 bases and J by 0 bases, and 9 bases separated the two germline ends. CDR3 length: 14 residues. Here the CDR3 DNA reads TGTGCCAGCAGCCGGCTGAGCTCCTACAATGAGCAGTTCTTC. As protein: CASSRLSSYNEQFF.

The chain has TRBV24-1 and TRBJ1-1, with 8 positions matching TRBD1. The V gene's germline CDR1 is KGHDR and CDR2 SFDVKD. CDR3 size: 15 residues. With 4 bases clipped from V and 0 bases from J, the junction kept 3 bases outside the gene matches. Written as DNA, the CDR3 is TGTGCCACCAGTGACAAGGACAGGGTGAACACTGAAGCTTTCTTT. This translates into CATSDKDRVNTEAFF.

The chain combines TRBV20-1 with TRBJ2-7; TRBD1 agrees at 8 bases. With 6 bases clipped from V and 6 bases from J, the junction kept 10 bases outside the gene matches. Per the germline V gene, CDR1 is DFQATT and CDR2 is SNEGSKA (reference sequence). The CDR3 runs to 13 residues. The CDR3 nucleotides read TGCAGTGCGACAACAGGGGGGTTAGGCGAGCAGTACTTC. Translation: CSATTGGLGEQYF.

This clonotype was observed many times. This sequence joins TRBV28 and TRBJ2-6, with unresolved D. Germline CDR1 and CDR2: MDHEN and SYDVKM. V was shortened by 3 bases and J by 4 bases, with 10 bases between the two germline ends. This CDR3 is 15 amino acids long. The DNA of the CDR3 is TGTGCCAGCAGTTTGCCGGCATCCGGGGCCAACGTCCTGACTTTC. This gives the protein CASSLPASGANVLTF.

This clonotype has a count of ten or more. The V gene is TRBV3-1, the J gene TRBJ1-6; D is uncertain. Germline CDR1 and CDR2: LGHDT and YNNKEL (reference sequence). V was shortened by 7 bases and J by 10 bases, with 17 bases between the two germline ends. There are 14 residues in the CDR3. The CDR3 region is CASNRMQERSPLHF. CDR3 DNA: TGTGCCAGCAATAGGATGCAGGAGCGATCACCCCTCCACTTT.

Many counts were recorded for this clonotype. The genes are TRBV11-2 and TRBJ2-3; TRBD2 aligns across 8 bases. V gave up 2 bases and J gave up 2 bases; unmatched junction bases: 6. There are 16 residues in the CDR3. The V gene's germline CDR1 is SGHAT and CDR2 FQNNGV. The CDR3 sequence is CASSLLAGRLTDTQYF. CDR3 coding DNA: TGTGCCAGCAGCTTACTAGCGGGTCGCCTCACAGATACGCAGTATTTT.

The V and J genes are TRBV6-1 and TRBJ1-5; 7 bases align to TRBD1. This CDR3 spans 14 amino acids. Germline V lookup: CDR1 MNHNS, CDR2 SASEGT. V dropped 8 bases and J dropped 6; count of bases not matched to a gene: 10. The CDR3 region is CASGEGAEGQPQHF. The DNA of the CDR3 is TGTGCCAGCGGAGAGGGGGCGGAGGGTCAGCCCCAGCATTTT.

This clonotype was seen at least ten times. This chain uses TRBV24-1 with TRBJ1-1; D remains ambiguous. V was clipped by 8 bases and J by 4 bases, with 16 bases between them. Germline values: CDR1 KGHDR, CDR2 SFDVKD. This CDR3 comprises 14 residues. CDR3 nucleotide sequence: TGTGCCACCACCCCCCTCAACCGAGGCACTGAAGCTTTCTTT. Its translation: CATTPLNRGTEAFF.

The rearrangement joins TRBV5-1 to TRBJ2-3; D is perhaps TRBD2 (5 bases). V lost 1 base and J 2 bases, leaving 11 bases between the germline ends. Looked up from germline, CDR1 is SGHRS and CDR2 is YFSETQ. The CDR3 contains 15 residues. For the CDR3, the DNA is TGCGCCAGCAGCTTGACTAGGTGGGCCACAGATACGCAGTATTTT. It is translated as CASSLTRWATDTQYF.

This clonotype was counted ten times or more. V gene TRBV28 combines with J gene TRBJ1-4, with D perhaps matching TRBD1 (6 bases). V lost 10 bases and J lost 1, with 13 bases in between. Germline values: CDR1 MDHEN, CDR2 SYDVKM. This CDR3 spans 14 amino acids. CDR3 coding DNA: TGTGCCACTACCTTGACAGGAACTAATGAAAAACTGTTTTTT. It specifies CATTLTGTNEKLFF.

This clonotype was seen at least ten times. The J gene is TRBJ2-3, the V gene TRBV9; 7 positions agree with TRBD1. The CDR3 is 13 residues long. Germline-derived CDR1 and CDR2 are SGDLS and YYNGEE. After removal of 3 bases from V and 8 bases from J, the junction contained 6 bases not matched to a gene. DNA for the CDR3: TGTGCCAGCAGCGACCGGACAGGAGGTACGCAGTATTTT. Amino acid sequence: CASSDRTGGTQYF.

The chain carries TRBV2 and TRBJ2-2, with D hard to call. The germline gives CDR1 SNHLY, CDR2 FYNNEI. The V end was cut by 6 bases, the J end by 5 bases, with 13 bases between. This CDR3 is built from 14 residues. CDR3 DNA sequence: TGTGCCAGCAGAAGCGACATATGGACCGGGGAGCTGTTTTTT. This gives the protein CASRSDIWTGELFF.

Only a few counts were recorded for this clonotype. V usage is TRBV28 and J usage is TRBJ1-5; D not certain. The CDR3 is 14 residues long. Trimming took 2 bases from V and 3 from J, leaving 8 bases between them. The germline CDR1 and CDR2 sequences are MDHEN and SYDVKM. This CDR3 is CASSLQSPNQPQHF. The CDR3 coding sequence is TGTGCCAGCAGTTTACAGAGTCCCAATCAGCCCCAGCATTTT.

The table lists this clonotype with many counts. This CDR3 reads CASSPYVMNTEAFF. The CDR3 DNA reads TGTGCCAGCAGTCCATACGTTATGAACACTGAAGCTTTCTTT. The chain recombines TRBV27 with TRBJ1-1; D unresolved. The germline CDR1 and CDR2 sequences are MNHEY and SMNVEV (reference sequence). V dropped 5 bases and J dropped 0 bases, with 10 bases sitting between them. CDR3 length equals 14 residues.

This clonotype was seen ten or more times. The DNA for the CDR3 is TGTGCCAGCTCACAGCCAGCCTATGGCTACACCTTC. It encodes CASSQPAYGYTF. The V call is TRBV18, the J call TRBJ1-2, with unresolved D. The germline V and J ends were trimmed by 4 bases and 4 bases, with 7 bases remaining between them. Per germline, CDR1 KGHSH and CDR2 LQKENI. This CDR3 contains 12 residues.

This clonotype was found many times. The chain combines TRBV20-1 with TRBJ2-7; D possibly corresponds to TRBD1 (6 bases). CDR3 length: 14 residues. Germline CDR1 reads DFQATT; CDR2 reads SNEGSKA (reference sequence). V lost 5 bases to trimming and J lost 3 bases, with 17 bases between them. The CDR3 DNA sequence: TGCAGTGCTTACCCAGGACAGTTTATCTACGAGCAGTACTTC. Protein sequence: CSAYPGQFIYEQYF.

The V call is TRBV15, the J call TRBJ2-1; 7 bases are shared with TRBD2. Germline V gene lookup returns CDR1 LNHNV and CDR2 YYDKDF (reference sequence). Trimming cost V 0 bases and J 7 bases; bases outside gene matches: 15. CDR3 length equals 18 residues. The CDR3 loop reads CATSRDDLGSGFWNEQFF. In nucleotides, the CDR3 is TGTGCCACCAGCAGAGATGACTTGGGTAGCGGGTTTTGGAATGAGCAGTTCTTC.

The chain combines TRBV12-3 or TRBV12-4 with TRBJ2-1; TRBD1 is a possible D gene (6 bases). Deletions cut 3 bases from V and 8 bases from J, with 17 bases between. The CDR3 covers 15 residues. CDR3 coding DNA: TGTGCCAGCAGTTTGTTGGGGGCGCGGAATCATGAGCAGTTCTTC. As protein: CASSLLGARNHEQFF.

This clonotype was seen a handful of times. V and J are TRBV7-9 and TRBJ2-5; D unclear. V dropped 5 bases and J dropped 4 bases, with 14 bases sitting between them. Germline CDR1 reads SEHNR; CDR2 reads FQNEAQ (reference sequence). The CDR3 length is 14 residues. Here the CDR3 reads CASSPLVDRETQYF. The CDR3 coding sequence is TGTGCCAGCAGCCCTCTCGTGGACCGAGAGACCCAGTACTTC.

In its sample, this clonotype was seen many times. DNA of the CDR3: TGTGCCAGCAGATTTTACATGAACAGTGGGCTGTTTTTT. Translation: CASRFYMNSGLFF. V is TRBV5-5 and J is TRBJ2-2; D ambiguous. The CDR3 is 13 residues long. Germline CDR1 is SGHKS and CDR2 is YYEKEE (reference sequence). V dropped 5 bases and J dropped 13 bases, with 18 bases sitting between them.

This clonotype was detected ten times or more. The V call is TRBV12-3 or TRBV12-4, the J call TRBJ2-1; D is uncertain. This CDR3 region has 12 residues. The V end lost 2 bases, the J end lost 6 bases, and 5 bases lay between the germline ends. CDR3 nucleotide sequence: TGTGCCAGCAGTTTATTTGTCAATGAGCAGTTCTTC. Translating gives CASSLFVNEQFF.

A note on this clonotype: This may stem from a read error, because a much larger clone lies one nucleotide away. The V call is TRBV18, the J call TRBJ1-1; possible D gene TRBD1, 6 bases. CDR1 is KGHSH, CDR2 LQKENI, per germline. The CDR3 totals 14 residues. The CDR3 nucleotides are TGTGCCAGCTCACCGGGACACGGGTCCGTGGAAGGTTTCTTT. Its protein is CASSPGHGSVEGFF.

This clonotype is labeled medium-sized. The J gene is TRBJ2-1, the V gene TRBV28; TRBD1 agrees at 9 bases. The CDR3 loop spans 15 amino acids. Germline-derived CDR1 and CDR2 are MDHEN and SYDVKM. V gave up 6 bases and J gave up 2 bases; unmatched junction bases: 5. The CDR3 region has the DNA TGTGCCAGCAGCCCCGGGACAGGGACCTACAATGAGCAGTTCTTC. This codes for CASSPGTGTYNEQFF.

This clonotype came up many times. V is TRBV20-1 and J is TRBJ2-3; 8 bases agree with TRBD2. The CDR3 runs 15 residues. Germline V gene data show CDR1 as DFQATT and CDR2 as SNEGSKA (reference sequence). Losses at the gene ends were 4 bases for V and 0 bases for J; bases not matched to a gene: 6. The CDR3 spells CSAKNSGASTDTQYF. Here the CDR3 DNA reads TGCAGTGCTAAAAATAGCGGGGCCAGCACAGATACGCAGTATTTT.

This clonotype was detected a few times. The chain has TRBV6-1 and TRBJ1-1; D is undetermined. The germline V gene has CDR1 MNHNS and CDR2 SASEGT. V dropped 8 bases and J dropped 2 bases, with 12 bases sitting between them. This CDR3 region has 13 residues. As DNA, the CDR3 is TGTGCCAGCGCCTCGCAAGCTAACACTGAAGCTTTCTTT. Its translation: CASASQANTEAFF.

This clonotype was observed at least ten times. This rearrangement joins TRBV3-1 to TRBJ1-2; D is undetermined. V was clipped by 4 bases and J by 4 bases, with 16 bases between them. The CDR3 covers 15 residues. From germline, CDR1 is LGHDT and CDR2 YNNKEL (reference sequence). The CDR3 nucleotides are TGTGCCAGCAGCCCCGGGCCCCTCTTGGGCTATGGCTACACCTTC. Amino acids: CASSPGPLLGYGYTF.

This clonotype came up many times. The chain combines TRBV28 with TRBJ2-5; D uncertain. The ends were cut back, 4 bases at V and 1 base at J, with 10 bases in the middle. Germline assignment: CDR1 MDHEN and CDR2 SYDVKM. The CDR3 is 14 residues long. The CDR3 bases are TGTGCCAGCAGTTCCTGGAGCGTCCAAGAGACCCAGTACTTC. This translates into CASSSWSVQETQYF.

This clonotype has a count of ten or more. V is TRBV6-1 and J is TRBJ2-5; weak D call: TRBD1 (6 bases). Trimming removed 5 bases from V and 5 bases from J, with 15 bases in between. Germline V gene data show CDR1 as MNHNS and CDR2 as SASEGT. The CDR3 totals 14 residues. CDR3 residues: CASSLSGTLETQYF. The CDR3 DNA follows: TGTGCCAGCAGTCTCTCCGGGACACTGGAGACCCAGTACTTC.

This clonotype was counted a few times. The chain carries TRBV5-1 and TRBJ2-1; a weak D match, TRBD1 (8 bases). The CDR3 is 15 amino acids. V lost 4 bases and J 9 bases, leaving 20 bases between the germline ends. Looked up from germline, CDR1 is SGHRS and CDR2 is YFSETQ. This chain's CDR3 is CASSITGGGTGEQFF. CDR3 sequence (DNA): TGCGCCAGCAGCATTACAGGGGGGGGGACCGGTGAGCAGTTCTTC.